This T cell receptor beta chain was sequenced during a study of shared clonotypes between healthy human individuals. Each subset's genomic DNA was shared equally among a number of immunoSEQ plates. Each sorted subset replicate got 200 ng genomic DNA, roughly 30,000 genomes. In the authors' methods: Quality scores were absent from the junction-only immunoSEQ sequences, so filtering differed. TCRdb's table, derived via immunoSEQ multiplex PCR, lists solely in-frame clones and lacks some. The V and J calls and clone size come from that table; D and trimming were worked out from the DNA. Of about 580,000 clones detected, roughly 98% appear once; the ten largest clones hold approximately 0.33%. Study results and caveats: Although depth was large, rarefaction showed that sequencing of the sorted subsets was incomplete.

V shed 5 bases and J shed 4 bases, with 24 bases lying between them. Germline loops: CDR1 MNHEY, CDR2 SMNVEV (reference sequence). The CDR3 sequence is 17 residues long. As defined, naive CD8 cells were CD45RO-negative and positively selected for CCR7, with terminally differentiated effector memory CD45RA+ cells excluded. About this clone itself: Its antigen is currently unknown.

This chain uses TRBV27 with TRBJ2-7; D may match TRBD1 or TRBD2 (7 bases each). This receptor was identified in a man under 40 in good health. Sequencing input: naive CD8+ T cells sorted from blood. The CDR3 loop reads CASSPSPSGGGRYEQYF. The CDR3 DNA follows: TGTGCCAGCAGTCCCTCGCCATCAGGGGGAGGGAGGTACGAGCAGTACTTC.